The clone carrying this T cell receptor beta chain was counted many times. The data stem from a study of blood T cells in healthy people across ages. Combining a sample-barcoded 5' primer with a J-beta primer mix, a second PCR ran for about 7 to 11 cycles. TCRdb re-called the 5' RACE reads through MiXCR, storing one row per CDR3 protein. In the table there are 450,000 to 600,000 distinct CDR3 sequences, 25% to 35% of which are singletons. The V gene end was trimmed by 9 bases and the J gene end by 2 bases; junction bases not matched to a gene: 9. Germline lookup yields CDR1 SGHRS and CDR2 YFSETQ. The CDR3 has 14 residues. The same data also went into a second study, on T cells of mothers and their children.

V is TRBV5-1 and J is TRBJ2-3; TRBD1 matches 7 bases. Sequencing was done on a sample of blood. The TCR originated in a boy aged 2 to 10 in good health. The CDR3 region has the DNA TGCGCCACCTCCCGGGACAGAACCACAGATACGCAGTATTTT. As protein: CATSRDRTTDTQYF.